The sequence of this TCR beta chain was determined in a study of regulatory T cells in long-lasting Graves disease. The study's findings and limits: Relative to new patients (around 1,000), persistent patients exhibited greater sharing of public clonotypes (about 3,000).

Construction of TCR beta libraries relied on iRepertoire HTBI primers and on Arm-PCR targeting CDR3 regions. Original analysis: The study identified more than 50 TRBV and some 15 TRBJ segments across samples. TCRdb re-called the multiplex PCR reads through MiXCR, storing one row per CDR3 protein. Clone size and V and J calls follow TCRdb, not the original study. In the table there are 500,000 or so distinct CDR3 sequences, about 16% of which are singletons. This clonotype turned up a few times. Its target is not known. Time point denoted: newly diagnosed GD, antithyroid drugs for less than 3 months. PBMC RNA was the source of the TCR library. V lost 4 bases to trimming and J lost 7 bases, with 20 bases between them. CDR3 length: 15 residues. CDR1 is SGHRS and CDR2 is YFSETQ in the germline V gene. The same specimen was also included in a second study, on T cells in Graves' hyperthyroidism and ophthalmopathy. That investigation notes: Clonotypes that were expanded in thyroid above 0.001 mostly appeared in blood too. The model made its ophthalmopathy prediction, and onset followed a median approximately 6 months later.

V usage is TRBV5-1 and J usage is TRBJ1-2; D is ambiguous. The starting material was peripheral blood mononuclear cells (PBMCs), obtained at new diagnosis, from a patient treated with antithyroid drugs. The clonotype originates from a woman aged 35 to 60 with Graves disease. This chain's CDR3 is CASSADAGNNLGYTF. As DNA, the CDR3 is TGCGCCAGCAGCGCCGATGCGGGGAACAACCTTGGCTACACCTTC.